Each of the 23 T cell receptor beta chains below was sequenced from the same sample in a study of PD-L1 blockade in urothelial cancer. The sample's time point: peripheral blood 6 weeks after treatment start. Assay: immunoSEQ multiplex PCR; the TCRdb copy retains only in-frame clones and omits some. The sample shows 40,000 to 45,000 clones, under 90% of them seen only once. Sequencing used PBMCs, obtained around atezolizumab (anti-PD-L1) treatment. The receptors shown here come from a man between 60 and 75 years old with urothelial cancer.

The CDR3 reads CASSEGGAGDTQYF. The CDR3 bases are TGTGCCAGCAGTGAAGGCGGGGCAGGAGATACGCAGTATTTT. V usage is TRBV2 and J usage is TRBJ2-3; D may be TRBD2 (6 bases). CDR1 is SNHLY, CDR2 FYNNEI, per germline. The length of the CDR3 is 14 residues. V shed 1 base and J shed 5 bases, with 10 bases lying between them.

The J gene is TRBJ2-5, the V gene TRBV6-5; TRBD2 might be the D (5 bases). The CDR3 is made up of 12 amino acids. Per germline, CDR1 MNHEY and CDR2 SVGAGI. V was shortened by 2 bases and J by 4 bases, with 5 bases between the two germline ends. The CDR3 nucleotides are TGTGCCAGCAGTTACGAGGGAGAGACCCAGTACTTC. Its translation is CASSYEGETQYF.

V usage is TRBV7-8 and J usage is TRBJ1-6; 10 nucleotides line up with TRBD1. V was pared by 5 bases and J by 1 base, with 2 bases of the junction left unmatched. CDR1 SGHVS and CDR2 FQNEAQ come from the germline V gene. This CDR3 contains 16 residues. This CDR3 reads CASSPGQGSYNSPLHF. CDR3 in DNA: TGTGCCAGCAGCCCGGGACAGGGGTCCTATAATTCACCCCTCCACTTT.

In this sample, this clone turned up once. The J gene is TRBJ2-2, the V gene TRBV5-4; 10 nucleotides line up with TRBD2. The trim removed 4 bases at V and 4 bases at J, leaving 7 bases unmatched. The CDR3 runs to 16 residues. Germline V lookup: CDR1 SGHNT, CDR2 YYREEE (reference sequence). The CDR3 bases are TGTGCCAGCAGCCGCGGACTAGCGGTCGCCACCGGGGAGCTGTTTTTT. Translated, it gives CASSRGLAVATGELFF. The full variable domain, completed using reference TRBV5-4 and TRBJ2-2, is ETGVTQSPTHLIKTRGQQVTLRCSSQSGHNTVSWYQQALGQGPQFIFQYYREEENGRGNFPPRFSGLQFPNYSSELNVNALELDDSALYLCASSRGLAVATGELFFGEGSRLTVL.

The J gene is TRBJ2-1, the V gene TRBV19; the match to TRBD2 covers 9 bases. Germline trimming cut 5 bases from V and 5 bases from J; bases unmatched to any gene: 7. CDR3 size: 15 residues. Looked up from germline, CDR1 is LNHDA and CDR2 is SQIVND (reference sequence). The CDR3 protein is CASSPRAGGNNEQFF. The CDR3 nucleotides are TGTGCCAGTAGTCCTCGGGCGGGGGGGAACAATGAGCAGTTCTTC.

The chain has TRBV7-8 and TRBJ2-5; TRBD2 is a possible D gene (5 bases). This CDR3 contains 13 residues. Between the trimmed V and J ends, which lost 5 bases and 2 bases, there was a span of 9 bases. Germline CDR1 and CDR2: SGHVS and FQNEAQ. Here the CDR3 DNA reads TGTGCCAGCAGCCGAGGGCGGCAAGAGACCCAGTACTTC. Encoded protein: CASSRGRQETQYF.

The chain is built from TRBV5-4 and TRBJ1-1; D remains ambiguous. The V and J ends lost 0 bases and 4 bases respectively, with 16 bases between them. The CDR3 spans 16 residues. Germline assignment: CDR1 SGHNT and CDR2 YYREEE (reference sequence). The CDR3, as DNA: TGTGCCAGCAGCTTGGGAGGACTCTTCCTTGGCACTGAAGCTTTCTTT. It yields the protein CASSLGGLFLGTEAFF. The entire variable domain, with the rest obtained from reference TRBV5-4 and TRBJ1-1, is as follows: ETGVTQSPTHLIKTRGQQVTLRCSSQSGHNTVSWYQQALGQGPQFIFQYYREEENGRGNFPPRFSGLQFPNYSSELNVNALELDDSALYLCASSLGGLFLGTEAFFGQGTRLTVV.

The chain employs TRBV28 and TRBJ2-2; D unresolved. Trimming took 4 bases from V and 4 from J, leaving 4 bases between them. This CDR3 contains 12 residues. Germline lookup yields CDR1 MDHEN and CDR2 SYDVKM. CDR3 loop: CASSSSTGELFF. CDR3 DNA: TGTGCCAGCAGTTCCTCCACCGGGGAGCTGTTTTTT.

V usage is TRBV6-1 and J usage is TRBJ1-4; tentative D call: TRBD1 (6 bases). The V end was cut by 6 bases, the J end by 3 bases, with 11 bases between. Germline V lookup: CDR1 MNHNS, CDR2 SASEGT. The CDR3 length is 14 residues. The CDR3 nucleotides read TGTGCCAGCAGACCGGACAGCGCTAATGAAAAACTGTTTTTT. This sequence encodes CASRPDSANEKLFF.

The V call is TRBV2, the J call TRBJ1-6; D ambiguous. The germline V gene has CDR1 SNHLY and CDR2 FYNNEI. This CDR3 spans 16 amino acids. With 5 bases removed from V and 4 bases from J, the gap between germline ends came to 15 bases. The CDR3 sequence is CASSQEGGGYNSPLHF. The DNA for the CDR3 is TGTGCCAGCAGTCAGGAAGGCGGAGGGTATAATTCACCCCTCCACTTT.

The J gene is TRBJ1-4, the V gene TRBV28, with D possibly being TRBD1 (6 bases). This CDR3 comprises 15 residues. The V and J ends lost 7 bases and 3 bases respectively, with 15 bases between them. Germline V lookup: CDR1 MDHEN, CDR2 SYDVKM. The CDR3 bases are TGTGCCAGCACTTCCGGGGGGGCTGCTAATGAAAAACTGTTTTTT. Its translation is CASTSGGAANEKLFF.

This clone was seen more than once but under ten times. The rearrangement links TRBV5-6 to TRBJ1-2; 7 positions match TRBD1. Germline-derived CDR1 and CDR2 are SGHDT and YYEEEE. Germline trimming cut 4 bases from V and 2 bases from J; bases unmatched to any gene: 8. This CDR3 is built from 15 residues. This chain's CDR3 is CASSQNRGPNYGYTF. Here the CDR3 DNA reads TGTGCCAGCAGCCAGAACAGGGGCCCAAACTATGGCTACACCTTC.

In this sample, this clone turned up once. The J gene is TRBJ1-5, the V gene TRBV19; D is undetermined. V lost 7 bases and J 0 bases, leaving 10 bases between the germline ends. The CDR3 runs 14 residues. Germline V gives CDR1 LNHDA, CDR2 SQIVND (reference sequence). The CDR3 reads CASTIASSNQPQHF. CDR3 sequence (DNA): TGTGCCAGTACGATCGCGAGTAGCAATCAGCCCCAGCATTTT.

This clone is a singleton in its sample. This chain uses TRBV28 with TRBJ2-2; D is undetermined. V lost 5 bases and J 4 bases, leaving 8 bases between the germline ends. The V gene's germline CDR1 is MDHEN and CDR2 SYDVKM. CDR3 length equals 13 residues. The CDR3 DNA reads as TGTGCCAGCAGTCCACTAATCACCGGGGAGCTGTTTTTT. Amino acids: CASSPLITGELFF.

The V and J genes are TRBV5-5 and TRBJ2-5, with D maybe TRBD1 (6 bases). The V gene lost 0 bases and the J gene lost 0 bases, with 6 bases spanning the gap. CDR3 length: 14 amino acids. The germline V gene has CDR1 SGHKS and CDR2 YYEKEE (reference sequence). The chain's CDR3 is CASSLGQDQETQYF. CDR3 DNA sequence: TGTGCCAGCAGCTTGGGACAGGACCAAGAGACCCAGTACTTC.

The chain couples TRBV1 to TRBJ1-4; the table's TRBD1 call for D was not verified on the DNA. TRBV1 is assigned pseudogene status. This CDR3 has 17 amino acids. CDR3 in DNA: TGCACCAGCAGCCGGCTCCTCCACAGGGCTAATCACAAGGGACTGTTTTTT. This codes for CTSSRLLHRANHKGLFF.

In its sample, this clone was seen a few times. This sequence joins TRBV19 and TRBJ1-5; D unresolved. The V gene lost 8 bases and the J gene lost 5 bases, with 4 bases spanning the gap. Germline V lookup: CDR1 LNHDA, CDR2 SQIVND (reference sequence). This CDR3 is built from 10 residues. CDR3 sequence: CASGDQPQHF. In DNA, the CDR3 is TGTGCCAGTGGAGATCAGCCCCAGCATTTT. Variable domain in full (rest from reference TRBV19 and TRBJ1-5): DGGITQSPKYLFRKEGQNVTLSCEQNLNHDAMYWYRQDPGQGLRLIYYSQIVNDFQKGDIAEGYSVSREKKESFPLTVTSAQKNPTAFYLCASGDQPQHFGDGTRLSIL.

The J gene is TRBJ2-7, the V gene TRBV7-6; TRBD1 might be the D (5 bases). Looked up from germline, CDR1 is SGHVS and CDR2 is FNYEAQ. CDR3 length: 12 residues. Trimming left V 8 bases short and J 4 bases short, with 12 bases between. Written as DNA, the CDR3 is TGTGCCAGCGGCCTAAGGGGATACGAGCAGTACTTC. Residues: CASGLRGYEQYF.

The chain is built from TRBV28 and TRBJ2-7; 7 nucleotides agree with TRBD2. This CDR3 comprises 15 residues. Unmatched junction bases numbered 14, after V lost 7 bases and J lost 5 bases. Germline V gives CDR1 MDHEN, CDR2 SYDVKM. The CDR3 region is CASTPTSERGDEQYF. In nucleotides, the CDR3 is TGTGCCAGCACCCCAACATCAGAACGGGGGGACGAGCAGTACTTC.

The chain uses TRBV2 and TRBJ1-2; the D is unclear. V was trimmed by 7 bases and J by 8 bases, leaving 11 bases between them. Germline CDR1 and CDR2: SNHLY and FYNNEI. The CDR3 runs 11 residues. The CDR3 protein is CASTLDGGYTF. DNA of the CDR3: TGTGCCAGCACCCTAGACGGGGGCTACACCTTC.

The V call is TRBV7-8, the J call TRBJ2-7; TRBD1 is a possible D gene (5 bases). This CDR3 contains 16 residues. V was cut by 0 bases and J by 4 bases, with 16 bases left in between. Germline loops: CDR1 SGHVS, CDR2 FQNEAQ. The CDR3 region has the DNA TGTGCCAGCAGCTTAGCGTGGAAAACAGGTGGTTACGAGCAGTACTTC. Protein: CASSLAWKTGGYEQYF.

The V call is TRBV28, the J call TRBJ2-3, with 8 nucleotides matching TRBD1. The CDR3 has 15 amino acids. V shed 3 bases, J shed 1 base, and the junction held 3 bases outside the gene matches. The germline V gene encodes CDR1 MDHEN and CDR2 SYDVKM. CDR3: CASSLTGVGTDTQYF. The CDR3 nucleotides are TGTGCCAGCAGTTTGACAGGGGTGGGCACAGATACGCAGTATTTT.

The chain couples TRBV11-1 to TRBJ2-7; 11 bases are shared with TRBD1. The CDR3 length is 14 residues. CDR1 SGHAT and CDR2 FQDESV come from the germline V gene (reference sequence). V shed 4 bases and J 6 bases; nucleotides not matched to a gene: 5. CDR3 region: CASSWGQGGPEQYF. The CDR3 coding sequence is TGTGCCAGCAGCTGGGGACAGGGGGGCCCCGAGCAGTACTTC.